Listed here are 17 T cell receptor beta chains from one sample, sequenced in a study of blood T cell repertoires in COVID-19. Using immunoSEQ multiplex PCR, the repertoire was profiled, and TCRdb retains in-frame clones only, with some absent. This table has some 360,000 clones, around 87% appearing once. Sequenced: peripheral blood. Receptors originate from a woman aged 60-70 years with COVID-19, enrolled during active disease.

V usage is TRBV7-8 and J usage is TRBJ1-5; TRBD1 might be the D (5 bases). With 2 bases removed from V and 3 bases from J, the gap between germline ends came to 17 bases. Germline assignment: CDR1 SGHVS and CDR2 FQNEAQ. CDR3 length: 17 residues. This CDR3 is CASSLNTGDLTNQPQHF. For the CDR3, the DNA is TGTGCCAGCAGCTTAAACACGGGGGATCTTACCAATCAGCCCCAGCATTTT.

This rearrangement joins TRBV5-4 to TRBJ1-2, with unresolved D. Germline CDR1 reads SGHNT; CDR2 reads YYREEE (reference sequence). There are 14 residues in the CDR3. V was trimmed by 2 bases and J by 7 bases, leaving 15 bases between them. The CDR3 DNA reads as TGTGCCAGCAGCTTTGGGCAGGAGACTACTGGCTACACCTTC. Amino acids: CASSFGQETTGYTF.

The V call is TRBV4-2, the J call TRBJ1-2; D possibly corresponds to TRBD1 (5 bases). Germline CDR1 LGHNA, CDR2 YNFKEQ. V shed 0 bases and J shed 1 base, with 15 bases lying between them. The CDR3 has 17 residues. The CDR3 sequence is CASSQDWQGTRNYGYTF. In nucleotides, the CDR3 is TGTGCCAGCAGCCAAGATTGGCAGGGCACCCGTAACTATGGCTACACCTTC.

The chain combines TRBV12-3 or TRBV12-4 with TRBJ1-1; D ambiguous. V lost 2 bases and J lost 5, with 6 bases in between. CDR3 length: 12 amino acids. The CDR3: CASSLRVTEAFF. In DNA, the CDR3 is TGTGCCAGCAGTTTACGAGTGACTGAAGCTTTCTTT.

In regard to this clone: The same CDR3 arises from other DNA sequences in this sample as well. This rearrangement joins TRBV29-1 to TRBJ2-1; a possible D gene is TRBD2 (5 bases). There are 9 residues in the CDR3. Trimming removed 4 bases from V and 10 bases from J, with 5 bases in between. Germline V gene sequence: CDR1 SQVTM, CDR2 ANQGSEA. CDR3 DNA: TGCAGCGTTGGGAGGGAGCAGTTCTTC. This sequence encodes CSVGREQFF.

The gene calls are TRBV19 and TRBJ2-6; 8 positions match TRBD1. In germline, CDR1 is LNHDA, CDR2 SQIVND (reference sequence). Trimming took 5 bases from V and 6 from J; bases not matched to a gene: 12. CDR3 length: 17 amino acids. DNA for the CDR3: TGTGCCAGTAGTCCGGGACAGGTACCCCGGGAGGCCAACGTCCTGACTTTC. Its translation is CASSPGQVPREANVLTF. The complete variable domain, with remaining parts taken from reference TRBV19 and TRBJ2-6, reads DGGITQSPKYLFRKEGQNVTLSCEQNLNHDAMYWYRQDPGQGLRLIYYSQIVNDFQKGDIAEGYSVSREKKESFPLTVTSAQKNPTAFYLCASSPGQVPREANVLTFGAGSRLTVL.

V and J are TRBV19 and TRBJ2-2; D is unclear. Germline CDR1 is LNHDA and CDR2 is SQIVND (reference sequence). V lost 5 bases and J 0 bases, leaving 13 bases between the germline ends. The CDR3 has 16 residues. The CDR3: CASSLQVKPNTGELFF. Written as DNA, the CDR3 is TGTGCCAGTAGTCTCCAAGTAAAGCCGAACACCGGGGAGCTGTTTTTT.

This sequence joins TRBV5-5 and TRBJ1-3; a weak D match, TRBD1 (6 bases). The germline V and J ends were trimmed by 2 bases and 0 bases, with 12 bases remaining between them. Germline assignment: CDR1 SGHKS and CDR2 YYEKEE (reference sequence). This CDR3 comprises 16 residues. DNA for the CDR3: TGTGCCAGCAGCTTTCAGGGGCCCAGCTCTGGAAACACCATATATTTT. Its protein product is CASSFQGPSSGNTIYF.

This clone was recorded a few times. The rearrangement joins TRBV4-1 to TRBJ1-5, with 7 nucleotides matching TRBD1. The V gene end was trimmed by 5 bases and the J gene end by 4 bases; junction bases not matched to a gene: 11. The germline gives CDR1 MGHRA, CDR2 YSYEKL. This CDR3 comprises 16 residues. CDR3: CASSRETRQGNQPQHF. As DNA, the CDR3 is TGCGCCAGCAGCAGGGAAACGCGACAGGGAAATCAGCCCCAGCATTTT.

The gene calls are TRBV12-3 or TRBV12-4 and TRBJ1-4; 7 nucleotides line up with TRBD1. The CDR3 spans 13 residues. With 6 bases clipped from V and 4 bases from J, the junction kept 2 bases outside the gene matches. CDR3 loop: CASSGTVNEKLFF. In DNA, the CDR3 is TGTGCCAGCAGCGGGACAGTTAATGAAAAACTGTTTTTT.

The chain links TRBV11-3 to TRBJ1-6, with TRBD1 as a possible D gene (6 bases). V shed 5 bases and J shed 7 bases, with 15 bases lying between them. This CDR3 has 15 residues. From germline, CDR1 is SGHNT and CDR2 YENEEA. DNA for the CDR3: TGTGCCAGCAGCCCCGGGGCAGGGGACAATTCACCCCTCCACTTT. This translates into CASSPGAGDNSPLHF.

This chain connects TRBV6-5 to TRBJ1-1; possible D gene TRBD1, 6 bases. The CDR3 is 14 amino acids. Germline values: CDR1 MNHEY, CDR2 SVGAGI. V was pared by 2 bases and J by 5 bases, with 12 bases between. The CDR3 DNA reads TGTGCCAGCAGTTACCAAGGGGGTGAGACTGAAGCTTTCTTT. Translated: CASSYQGGETEAFF.

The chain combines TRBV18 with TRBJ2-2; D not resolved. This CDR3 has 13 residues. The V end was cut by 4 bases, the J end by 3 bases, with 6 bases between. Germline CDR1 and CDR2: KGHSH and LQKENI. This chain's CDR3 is CASSLLDTGELFF. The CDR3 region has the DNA TGTGCCAGCTCACTTCTAGACACCGGGGAGCTGTTTTTT.

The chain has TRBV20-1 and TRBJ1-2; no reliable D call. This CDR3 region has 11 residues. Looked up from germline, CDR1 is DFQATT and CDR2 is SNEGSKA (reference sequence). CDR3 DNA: TGCAGCGCGGTGGAAAACTATGGCTACACCTTC. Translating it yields CSAVENYGYTF.

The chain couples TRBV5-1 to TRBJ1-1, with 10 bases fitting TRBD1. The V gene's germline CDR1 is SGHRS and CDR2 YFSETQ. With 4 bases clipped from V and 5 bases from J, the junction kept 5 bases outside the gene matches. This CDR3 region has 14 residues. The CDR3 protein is CASSQTGGLTEAFF. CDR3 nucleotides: TGCGCCAGCAGCCAGACAGGGGGCTTGACTGAAGCTTTCTTT.

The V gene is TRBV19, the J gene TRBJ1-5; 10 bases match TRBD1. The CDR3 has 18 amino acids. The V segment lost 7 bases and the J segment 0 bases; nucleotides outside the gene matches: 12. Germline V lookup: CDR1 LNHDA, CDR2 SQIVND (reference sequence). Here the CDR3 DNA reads TGTGCCAGTACCCATAAAGGACAGGGGGGCTATAGCAATCAGCCCCAGCATTTT. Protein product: CASTHKGQGGYSNQPQHF.

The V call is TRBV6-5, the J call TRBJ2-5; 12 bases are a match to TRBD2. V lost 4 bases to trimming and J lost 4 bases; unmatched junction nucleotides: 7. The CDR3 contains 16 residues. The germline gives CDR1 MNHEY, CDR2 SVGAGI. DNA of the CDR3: TGTGCCAGCAGTTCCCGGGCTAGCGGGGGGGGAGAGACCCAGTACTTC. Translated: CASSSRASGGGETQYF.